This T cell receptor (beta chain) was captured by sequencing in a study of shared clonotypes between healthy human individuals. Study donors comprised healthy, HIV-negative adults devoid of recent acute infection or vaccination. Unsorted samples, those not sorted, used approximately 88 million PBMCs for genomic DNA. The deep-level immunoSEQ assay was used. The repertoire was sequenced with immunoSEQ multiplex PCR; TCRdb's copy has only in-frame clones and lacks some. The sample lists hundreds of thousands of clones, approximately 71% occurring once. About this clone itself: Antigen unknown.

Study-wide points: Sequencing depth was predicted to influence how clonotypes are shared among donors.

The specimen sequenced was PBMCs. The clonotype was recovered from a woman aged 35 to 49 in good health. Some clones in this sample may be carry-over from other donors' samples.

The CDR3 coding sequence is TGTGCCACCTCCCAGCGGGATTCACGAGATACGCAGTATTTT. It specifies CATSQRDSRDTQYF. The chain uses TRBV10-3 and TRBJ2-3; 7 bases match TRBD2. Trimming cost V 10 bases and J 5 bases; bases outside gene matches: 12. This CDR3 comprises 14 residues. Per the germline V gene, CDR1 is ENHRY and CDR2 is SYGVKD.